This T cell receptor beta chain was recorded in a study of T cell repertoires in MIS-A myocarditis. Trimming took 5 bases from V and 7 from J, leaving 12 bases between them. This CDR3 spans 13 amino acids. Germline CDR1 and CDR2: SNHLY and FYNNEI. Repertoires were generated with immunoSEQ multiplex PCR, while TCRdb's copy carries only in-frame clones and drops some. Altogether about 16,000 clones are present, 74% being singletons, with the ten largest covering more than 55%. The V call is TRBV2, the J call TRBJ2-1, with D possibly matching TRBD1 (6 bases). The receptor comes from a man aged 18-30 years with fulminant myocarditis from multisystem inflammatory syndrome in adults (MIS-A) after COVID-19. Material for sequencing was left ventricle heart tissue obtained at autopsy. For the CDR3, the DNA is TGTGCCAGCAGTCCGGACAGACTAAATGAGCAGTTCTTC. Translated: CASSPDRLNEQFF.